The clone carrying this T cell receptor beta chain was detected only a few times. Its antigen remains unidentified. Researchers took RNA transcripts and amplified the TCR beta CDR3 regions from them. A first-round RT-PCR of the TCR CDR3 used the HTBI primer set. TCRdb ran MiXCR on the multiplex PCR reads and lists one entry per CDR3 protein. The repertoire has hundreds of thousands of distinct CDR3 sequences, just over 35% of them found once; the top ten carry around 29%. Germline V gives CDR1 SGHTA, CDR2 FQGNSA. Trimming removed 4 bases at V and 1 base at J, with 8 bases between. CDR3 length: 14 residues. When ophthalmopathy did not progress within 18 months, Graves' hyperthyroidism was considered stable. Together with thyroid ultrasound, orbital computed tomography, serum thyroxine and TRAb, clinical symptoms were used for diagnoses. The data belong to a study of T cells in Graves' hyperthyroidism and ophthalmopathy.

Findings and caveats of the study: The model identified upcoming ophthalmopathy a median approximately six months ahead of onset.

The sequenced material came from blood. The TCR sequence derives from a woman aged 40 to 55 with Graves' hyperthyroidism. V usage is TRBV7-2 and J usage is TRBJ1-5, with D unresolved. In DNA, the CDR3 is TGTGCCAGCAGCTCCGGCATGAGCAATCAGCCCCAGCATTTT. This sequence encodes CASSSGMSNQPQHF.